The rows below give T cell receptor beta chains drawn from one sample of a study of T cell responses to AZD1222 COVID-19 vaccine. TCRdb keeps only in-frame clones here, not all; method: immunoSEQ multiplex PCR. Altogether some 130,000 clones are present, approximately 90% being singletons, with the ten largest covering roughly 3.7%. The sample in question was peripheral blood, obtained on day 0 of AZD1222 vaccination. The receptors come from an adult in good health. Each CDR3 is given with its conserved first and last residue. The order of the fields is J gene, V gene, D gene, clone size, CDR3 protein, CDR3 DNA. D genes are given only for firm matches. Size is stated for part of the rows, as once, few or many counts, or as a class when the clone is expanded.

J: TRBJ1-1
V: TRBV28
D: NA
size: NA
CDR3: CASSLFRVNTEAFF
DNA: TGTGCCAGCAGTTTGTTCAGGGTGAACACTGAAGCTTTCTTT

J: TRBJ2-1
V: TRBV6-6
D: NA
size: few
CDR3: CASSQSIGRSYNEQFF
DNA: TGTGCCAGCAGTCAAAGCATCGGGCGAAGCTACAATGAGCAGTTCTTC

J: TRBJ1-3
V: TRBV30
D: NA
size: NA
CDR3: CAWGGNTIYF
DNA: TGTGCCTGGGGTGGGAACACCATATATTTT

J: TRBJ1-4
V: TRBV3-1/TRBV3-2
D: NA
size: NA
CDR3: CASSQDVGTYVEKLFF
DNA: TGTGCCAGCAGCCAAGACGTCGGGACATACGTTGAAAAACTGTTTTTT

J: TRBJ2-5
V: TRBV11-2
D: TRBD2
size: NA
CDR3: CASGQSGGQETQYF
DNA: TGTGCCAGCGGACAGAGCGGGGGGCAAGAGACCCAGTACTTC

J: TRBJ1-1
V: TRBV20-1
D: NA
size: NA
CDR3: CSARERGEAFF
DNA: TGCAGTGCTAGAGAAAGGGGTGAAGCTTTCTTT

J: TRBJ2-3
V: TRBV12-3/TRBV12-4
D: NA
size: NA
CDR3: CASSFGHPDTQYF
DNA: TGTGCCAGCAGTTTCGGTCACCCAGATACGCAGTATTTT

J: TRBJ1-2
V: TRBV9
D: NA
size: NA
CDR3: CASSAPGGNYGYTF
DNA: TGTGCCAGCAGCGCCCCAGGAGGCAACTATGGCTACACCTTC

J: TRBJ2-7
V: TRBV25-1
D: TRBD1
size: NA
CDR3: CASGAGTGSDEQYF
DNA: TGTGCCAGCGGGGCTGGGACAGGGTCTGACGAGCAGTACTTC

J: TRBJ2-3
V: TRBV29-1
D: TRBD2
size: few
CDR3: CSVGRGLVAYTQYF
DNA: TGCAGCGTTGGTCGAGGACTAGTAGCTTATACGCAGTATTTT

J: TRBJ1-1
V: TRBV30
D: NA
size: NA
CDR3: CAWSGGATGGTEAFF
DNA: TGTGCCTGGAGCGGAGGGGCTACCGGCGGCACTGAAGCTTTCTTT

J: TRBJ2-2
V: TRBV25-1
D: NA
size: NA
CDR3: CASRPRDTGELFF
DNA: TGTGCCAGCAGACCTAGGGACACCGGGGAGCTGTTTTTT

J: TRBJ1-5
V: TRBV28
D: NA
size: NA
CDR3: CASSLGSATGGQPQHF
DNA: TGTGCCAGCAGTTTAGGTAGTGCGACAGGAGGTCAGCCCCAGCATTTT

J: TRBJ2-1
V: TRBV4-1
D: TRBD1
size: NA
CDR3: CASSSFLRTGQRDEQFF
DNA: TGCGCCAGCAGCTCGTTCCTGAGGACAGGACAAAGGGATGAGCAGTTCTTC

J: TRBJ2-1
V: TRBV7-3
D: NA
size: NA
CDR3: CASSLYEGNEQFF
DNA: TGTGCCAGCAGCTTATACGAAGGCAATGAGCAGTTCTTC

J: TRBJ2-1
V: TRBV10-3
D: TRBD2
size: NA
CDR3: CAITGLRDEQFF
DNA: TGTGCCATCACGGGACTACGGGATGAGCAGTTCTTC

J: TRBJ2-5
V: TRBV5-1
D: NA
size: NA
CDR3: CASSLGPSRGQETQYF
DNA: TGCGCCAGCAGCTTGGGACCTTCTAGGGGGCAAGAGACCCAGTACTTC

J: TRBJ1-1
V: TRBV6-4
D: NA
size: NA
CDR3: CASSVDRATNTEAFF
DNA: TGTGCCAGCAGTGTGGATCGGGCGACGAACACTGAAGCTTTCTTT

J: TRBJ1-1
V: TRBV30
D: NA
size: NA
CDR3: CAWTAEANTEAFF
DNA: TGTGCCTGGACGGCGGAGGCGAACACTGAAGCTTTCTTT

J: TRBJ2-1
V: TRBV6-4
D: NA
size: NA
CDR3: CASSGGAVGEQFF
DNA: TGTGCCAGCAGTGGGGGGGCAGTAGGTGAGCAGTTCTTC

J: TRBJ1-5
V: TRBV28
D: NA
size: NA
CDR3: CASSLFTSQPQHF
DNA: TGTGCCAGCAGTTTATTTACGTCGCAGCCCCAGCATTTT

J: TRBJ2-1
V: TRBV5-1
D: NA
size: NA
CDR3: CASSYRKGHNEQFF
DNA: TGCGCCAGCAGCTACAGGAAAGGCCACAATGAGCAGTTCTTC